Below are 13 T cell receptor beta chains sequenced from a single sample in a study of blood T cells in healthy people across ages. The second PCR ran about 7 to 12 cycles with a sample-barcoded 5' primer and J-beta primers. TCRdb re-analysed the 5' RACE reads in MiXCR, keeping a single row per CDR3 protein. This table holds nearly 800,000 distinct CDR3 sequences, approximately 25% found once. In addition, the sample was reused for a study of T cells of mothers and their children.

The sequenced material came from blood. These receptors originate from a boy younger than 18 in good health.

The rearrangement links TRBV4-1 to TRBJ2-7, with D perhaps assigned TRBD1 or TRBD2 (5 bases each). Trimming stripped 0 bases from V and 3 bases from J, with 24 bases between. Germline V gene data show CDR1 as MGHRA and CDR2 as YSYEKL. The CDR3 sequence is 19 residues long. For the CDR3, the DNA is TGCGCCAGCAGCCAAGATGAATGGGGGAAGGCCAGCTTCTACTACGAGCAGTACTTC. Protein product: CASSQDEWGKASFYYEQYF.

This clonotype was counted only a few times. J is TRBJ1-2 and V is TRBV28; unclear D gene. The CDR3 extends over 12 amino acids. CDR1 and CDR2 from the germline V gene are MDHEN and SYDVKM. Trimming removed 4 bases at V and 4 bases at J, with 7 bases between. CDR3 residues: CASSSLSYGYTF. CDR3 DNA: TGTGCCAGCAGTTCGCTTAGCTATGGCTACACCTTC.

The CDR3 loop is CASSFRTGSWETQYF. In DNA, the CDR3 is TGTGCCAGCAGCTTCCGAACAGGGTCGTGGGAGACCCAGTACTTC. This chain links TRBV7-9 with TRBJ2-5, with D possibly matching TRBD1 (6 bases). V lost 3 bases and J 5 bases, leaving 16 bases between the germline ends. Germline V lookup: CDR1 SEHNR, CDR2 FQNEAQ (reference sequence). The CDR3 covers 15 residues.

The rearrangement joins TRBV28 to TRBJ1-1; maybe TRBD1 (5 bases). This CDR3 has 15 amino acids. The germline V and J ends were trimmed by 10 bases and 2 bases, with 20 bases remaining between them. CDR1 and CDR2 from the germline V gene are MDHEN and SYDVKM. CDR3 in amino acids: CATLASRGINTEAFF. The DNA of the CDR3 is TGTGCCACTCTCGCTTCCCGGGGGATAAACACTGAAGCTTTCTTT.

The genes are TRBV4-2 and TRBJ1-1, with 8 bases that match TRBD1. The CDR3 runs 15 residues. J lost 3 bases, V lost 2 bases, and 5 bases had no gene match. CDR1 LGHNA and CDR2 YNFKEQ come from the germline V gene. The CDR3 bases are TGTGCCAGCAGCCAATCGACAGGGGTGTACACTGAAGCTTTCTTT. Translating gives CASSQSTGVYTEAFF.

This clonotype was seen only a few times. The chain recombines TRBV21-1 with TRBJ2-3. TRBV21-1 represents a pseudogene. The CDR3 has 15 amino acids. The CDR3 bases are TGTGCCAGCAGCAAAGCGGCACGGAACACAGATACGCAGTATTTT. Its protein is CASSKAARNTDTQYF.

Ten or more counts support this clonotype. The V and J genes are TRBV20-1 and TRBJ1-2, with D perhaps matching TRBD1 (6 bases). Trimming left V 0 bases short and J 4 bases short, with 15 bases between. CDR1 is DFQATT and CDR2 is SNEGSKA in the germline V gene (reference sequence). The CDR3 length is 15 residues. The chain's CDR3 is CSARDPVLGAYGYTF. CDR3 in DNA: TGCAGTGCTAGAGATCCGGTTTTGGGGGCCTATGGCTACACCTTC.

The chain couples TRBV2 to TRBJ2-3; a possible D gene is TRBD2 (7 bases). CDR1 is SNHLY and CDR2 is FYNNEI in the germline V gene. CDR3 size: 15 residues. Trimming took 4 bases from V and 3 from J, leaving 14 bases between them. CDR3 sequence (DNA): TGTGCCAGCAGTGGGGACGCGGGGGCAACAGATACGCAGTATTTT. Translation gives CASSGDAGATDTQYF.

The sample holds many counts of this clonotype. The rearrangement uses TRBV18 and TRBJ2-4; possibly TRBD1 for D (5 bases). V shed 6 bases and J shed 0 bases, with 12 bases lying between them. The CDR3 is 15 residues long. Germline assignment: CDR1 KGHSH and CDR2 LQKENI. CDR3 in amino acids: CASSPRQKAKNIQYF. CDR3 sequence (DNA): TGTGCCAGCTCGCCTAGACAGAAAGCCAAAAACATTCAGTACTTC.

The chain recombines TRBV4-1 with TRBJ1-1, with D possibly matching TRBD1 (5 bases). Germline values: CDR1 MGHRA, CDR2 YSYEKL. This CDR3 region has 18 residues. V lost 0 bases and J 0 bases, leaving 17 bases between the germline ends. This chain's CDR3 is CASSQEPLGRLMNTEAFF. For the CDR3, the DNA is TGCGCCAGCAGCCAAGAACCGTTGGGACGGCTGATGAACACTGAAGCTTTCTTT.

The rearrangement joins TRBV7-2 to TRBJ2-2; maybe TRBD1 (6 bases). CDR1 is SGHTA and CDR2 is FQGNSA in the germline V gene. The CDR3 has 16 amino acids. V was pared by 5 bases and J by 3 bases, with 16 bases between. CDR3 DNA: TGTGCCAGCAGCCAACTTCCCCAGGGGTACACCGGGGAGCTGTTTTTT. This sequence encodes CASSQLPQGYTGELFF.

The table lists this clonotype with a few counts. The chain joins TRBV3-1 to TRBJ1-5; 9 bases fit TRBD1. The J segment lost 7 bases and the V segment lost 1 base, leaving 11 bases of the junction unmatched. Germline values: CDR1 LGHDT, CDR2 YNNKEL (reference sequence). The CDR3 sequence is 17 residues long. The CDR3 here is CASSQGTQGANGQPQHF. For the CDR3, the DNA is TGTGCCAGCAGCCAAGGTACACAGGGGGCGAATGGGCAGCCCCAGCATTTT. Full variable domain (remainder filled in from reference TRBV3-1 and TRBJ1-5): DTAVSQTPKYLVTQMGNDKSIKCEQNLGHDTMYWYKQDSKKFLKIMFSYNNKELIINETVPNRFSPKSPDKAHLNLHINSLELGDSAVYFCASSQGTQGANGQPQHFGDGTRLSIL.

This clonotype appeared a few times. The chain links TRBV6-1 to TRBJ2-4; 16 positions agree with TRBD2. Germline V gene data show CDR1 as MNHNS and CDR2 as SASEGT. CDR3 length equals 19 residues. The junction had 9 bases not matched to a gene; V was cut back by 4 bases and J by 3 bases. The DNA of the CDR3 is TGTGCCAGCAGTGGTTCTCCGGGACTAGCGGGAGGGGACAAAAACATTCAGTACTTC. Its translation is CASSGSPGLAGGDKNIQYF.